This T cell receptor beta chain was sequenced for a study of T-cell reconstitution after alpha-beta-depleted transplantation in children. Germline assignment: CDR1 LGHDT and CDR2 YNNKEL (reference sequence). The V gene end was trimmed by 0 bases and the J gene end by 2 bases; junction bases not matched to a gene: 5. The CDR3 runs 18 residues. Using unique molecular identifiers, the investigators prepared the TCRbeta library. Each CDR3 protein is one row after TCRdb ran MiXCR on the PCR reads. Of approximately 300,000 distinct CDR3 sequences detected, over 9% appear once; the ten largest clones hold approximately 7.6%. General study points: Surviving recipient T cells and intrathymic progenitors accounted for some patients' high TCRbeta diversity at day 60. There were reportedly several hundred expanded graft clones from which alpha-beta T cells came about two months after transplant. One year post-transplant, T-cell counts and diversity were largely derived from T cells produced anew.

This clonotype was recorded at least ten times. The antigen remains unidentified. Sequencing was performed on PBMCs, taken before TCRalphabeta/CD19-depleted stem cell transplant. The receptor was isolated from a boy younger than two with acute myeloid leukemia, due to receive a stem cell transplant. The gene calls are TRBV3-1 and TRBJ2-2; TRBD2 matches at 11 bases. This chain's CDR3 is CASSQDSLAGGNTGELFF. CDR3 sequence (DNA): TGTGCCAGCAGCCAAGATTCCCTAGCGGGAGGAAACACCGGGGAGCTGTTTTTT.